This paragraph reports one T cell receptor beta chain. The antigen is undetermined. Germline V lookup: CDR1 LNHNV, CDR2 YYDKDF (reference sequence). V was clipped by 5 bases and J by 4 bases, with 20 bases between them. The CDR3 loop spans 16 amino acids. The data are from a study of T cell responses to AZD1222 COVID-19 vaccine. Study-wide points: Unmutated regions of variants are reportedly targeted by nearly half of spike-specific TCRs.

Repertoires were generated with immunoSEQ multiplex PCR, while TCRdb's copy carries only in-frame clones and drops some. The sample yields 85,000 to 110,000 clones, over 80% seen once. The specimen comprised peripheral blood, sampled on day 0 of AZD1222 vaccination. This rearrangement joins TRBV15 to TRBJ1-1; D is possibly TRBD1 (6 bases). The TCR was taken from an adult in good health. In nucleotides, the CDR3 is TGTGCCACCAGCGGCCTCTCGGGACAAAAGACCACTGAAGCTTTCTTT. Translated, it gives CATSGLSGQKTTEAFF.